The 17 T cell receptor beta chains below come from one sample, sequenced in a study of blood T cell repertoires in COVID-19. Generated by immunoSEQ multiplex PCR, the TCRdb table keeps only in-frame clones and is missing some. The sample carries roughly 200,000 clones, around 79% recorded once. Sample: peripheral blood. Source of these receptors: a middle-aged woman with COVID-19, enrolled during active disease.

The chain combines TRBV5-8 with TRBJ1-3, with D unresolved. CDR1 SGHTS and CDR2 YDEGEE come from the germline V gene. The CDR3 totals 12 residues. V lost 2 bases, J lost 3 bases, and 3 bases lay in between. The CDR3 DNA is TGTGCCAGCAGCTTCTTTGGAAACACCATATATTTT. Its protein product is CASSFFGNTIYF.

The rearrangement links TRBV24-1 to TRBJ2-7; 7 bases match TRBD1. Germline values: CDR1 KGHDR, CDR2 SFDVKD. V gave up 4 bases and J gave up 0 bases; unmatched junction bases: 8. The CDR3 has 16 amino acids. For the CDR3, the DNA is TGTGCCACCAGTGACAACACGACAGGGTACTCCTACGAGCAGTACTTC. It translates to CATSDNTTGYSYEQYF.

The chain uses TRBV7-9 and TRBJ2-7; 10 positions match TRBD2. The CDR3 totals 14 residues. Losses at the gene ends were 4 bases for V and 3 bases for J; bases not matched to a gene: 3. The germline V gene has CDR1 SEHNR and CDR2 FQNEAQ (reference sequence). As DNA, the CDR3 is TGTGCCAGCAGCTCACTAGCGGGATACTACGAGCAGTACTTC. Amino acid sequence: CASSSLAGYYEQYF.

The CDR3: CASSPRLALSYEQYF. CDR3 DNA sequence: TGTGCCAGCAGCCCCCGACTAGCCCTCTCCTACGAGCAGTACTTC. The chain recombines TRBV7-8 with TRBJ2-7; TRBD2 matches 7 bases. The CDR3 consists of 15 residues. Looked up from germline, CDR1 is SGHVS and CDR2 is FQNEAQ. Germline trimming cut 5 bases from V and 0 bases from J; bases unmatched to any gene: 7. The full variable domain, its missing parts supplied by reference TRBV7-8 and TRBJ2-7, is GAGVSQSPRYKVAKRGQDVALRCDPISGHVSLFWYQQALGQGPEFLTYFQNEAQLDKSGLPSDRFFAERPEGSVSTLKIQRTQQEDSAVYLCASSPRLALSYEQYFGPGTRLTVT.

The V call is TRBV4-2, the J call TRBJ2-7; D ambiguous. V was trimmed by 6 bases and J by 0 bases, leaving 9 bases between them. The CDR3 runs 13 residues. Germline assignment: CDR1 LGHNA and CDR2 YNFKEQ. The CDR3 region has the DNA TGTGCCAGCAGTCCGTCGGTCTCCTACGAGCAGTACTTC. Amino acid sequence: CASSPSVSYEQYF.

This clone has only one observation. V is TRBV18 and J is TRBJ2-7; TRBD2 agrees at 10 bases. This CDR3 region has 17 residues. CDR1 KGHSH and CDR2 LQKENI come from the germline V gene. V lost 0 bases and J lost 2; bases outside the gene matches: 7. CDR3 in DNA: TGTGCCAGCTCACCACCATCGCCTAGCGGGGGCACCTACGAGCAGTACTTC. As protein: CASSPPSPSGGTYEQYF.

J is TRBJ2-3 and V is TRBV9; 14 bases agree with TRBD2. V lost 3 bases and J lost 1; bases outside the gene matches: 7. The CDR3 is 18 residues long. Germline V gene sequence: CDR1 SGDLS, CDR2 YYNGEE. The CDR3: CASSAGLAGAWGTDTQYF. Written as DNA, the CDR3 is TGTGCCAGCAGCGCGGGACTAGCGGGAGCGTGGGGCACAGATACGCAGTATTTT.

This clone was picked up a small number of times. The chain links TRBV6-2 or TRBV6-3 to TRBJ1-5; 8 nucleotides agree with TRBD1. With V trimmed by 5 bases and J by 2 bases, 5 bases remained unmatched. The germline V gene encodes CDR1 MNHEY and CDR2 SVGEGT. This CDR3 spans 15 amino acids. CDR3 sequence reads: CASSLTGVGNQPQHF. The CDR3 DNA follows: TGTGCCAGCAGTCTGACAGGGGTAGGCAATCAGCCCCAGCATTTT.

V gene TRBV2 combines with J gene TRBJ2-3; tentatively, D is TRBD1 (5 bases). The CDR3 length is 13 residues. Germline loops: CDR1 SNHLY, CDR2 FYNNEI. V was pared by 6 bases and J by 13 bases, with 20 bases between. The CDR3 loop is CASSVQGYIAKYF. CDR3 DNA: TGTGCCAGCAGCGTCCAGGGATATATCGCCAAGTATTTT.

This chain links TRBV6-6 with TRBJ2-1, with D maybe TRBD2 (7 bases). The CDR3 sequence is 15 residues long. Between the trimmed V and J ends, which lost 2 bases and 9 bases, there was a span of 17 bases. Looked up from germline, CDR1 is MNHNY and CDR2 is SVGAGI (reference sequence). The CDR3 region has the DNA TGTGCCAGCAGTTACGTAAGGGGGGGGGAAGGTGAGCAGTTCTTC. This translates into CASSYVRGGEGEQFF.

This clone has a single count. The chain combines TRBV12-5 with TRBJ2-7; 9 bases fit TRBD1. Germline CDR1 is LGHNT and CDR2 is FRNRAP. This CDR3 contains 13 residues. With 5 bases clipped from V and 5 bases from J, the junction kept 4 bases outside the gene matches. CDR3 sequence (DNA): TGTGCTAGTGGTACCGACAGGGGGAACGAGCAGTACTTC. Protein product: CASGTDRGNEQYF. The full variable domain, in which reference TRBV12-5 and TRBJ2-7 provide the parts outside the CDR3, is DARVTQTPRHKVTEMGQEVTMRCQPILGHNTVFWYRQTMMQGLELLAYFRNRAPLDDSGMPKDRFSAEMPDATLATLKIQPSEPRDSAVYFCASGTDRGNEQYFGPGTRLTVT.

This rearrangement joins TRBV6-5 to TRBJ2-7; D is perhaps TRBD1 (6 bases). There are 13 residues in the CDR3. Germline lookup yields CDR1 MNHEY and CDR2 SVGAGI. V lost 4 bases to trimming and J lost 3 bases, with 10 bases between them. CDR3 sequence: CASSSTGIYEQYF. In DNA, the CDR3 is TGTGCCAGCAGTTCAACAGGGATCTACGAGCAGTACTTC.

The rearrangement links TRBV19 to TRBJ1-1, with 8 bases fitting TRBD1. Germline values: CDR1 LNHDA, CDR2 SQIVND (reference sequence). This CDR3 region has 15 residues. With 5 bases clipped from V and 4 bases from J, the junction kept 9 bases outside the gene matches. The CDR3 here is CASSPRDRGSTEAFF. CDR3 DNA sequence: TGTGCCAGTAGTCCCCGTGACAGGGGAAGCACTGAAGCTTTCTTT.

J is TRBJ2-7 and V is TRBV20-1, with 10 bases aligning to TRBD1. After removal of 3 bases from V and 1 base from J, the junction contained 3 bases not matched to a gene. CDR3 size: 14 residues. Per the germline V gene, CDR1 is DFQATT and CDR2 is SNEGSKA (reference sequence). The CDR3 bases are TGCAGTGCTAGTAGGACAGGGGGGTCCTACGAGCAGTACTTC. Translation: CSASRTGGSYEQYF.

V is TRBV30 and J is TRBJ1-4; maybe TRBD1 (6 bases). The CDR3 extends over 15 amino acids. Trimming removed 3 bases at V and 5 bases at J, with 16 bases between. Germline V CDR1 and CDR2: GTSNPN, SVGIG (reference sequence). The CDR3 bases are TGTGCCTGGAGCCGAATGGACAGCGACAATGAAAAACTGTTTTTT. Translating it yields CAWSRMDSDNEKLFF.

The V call is TRBV11-1, the J call TRBJ2-7; 7 bases align to TRBD1. The V gene's germline CDR1 is SGHAT and CDR2 FQDESV (reference sequence). The CDR3 is 14 amino acids. The J segment lost 2 bases and the V segment lost 6 bases, leaving 7 bases of the junction unmatched. CDR3 loop: CASSKQGQAYEQYF. Written as DNA, the CDR3 is TGTGCCAGCAGTAAACAGGGGCAGGCCTACGAGCAGTACTTC.

V and J are TRBV5-5 and TRBJ1-4; TRBD1 matches 12 bases. CDR1 is SGHKS, CDR2 YYEKEE, per germline (reference sequence). Germline trimming cut 5 bases from V and 3 bases from J; bases unmatched to any gene: 11. There are 18 residues in the CDR3. For the CDR3, the DNA is TGTGCCAGCAGTTCTGGGACAGGGGGCGTCCAATCTAATGAAAAACTGTTTTTT. Its protein is CASSSGTGGVQSNEKLFF.